The entry below describes one TCR beta chain. The data belong to a study of graft-versus-host responses after intestinal transplantation. Study background: Recipients were all induced with anti-thymocyte globulin, then given tacrolimus and steroids for 2 to 4 years.

Tissue processing of the graft released intraepithelial and lamina propria lymphocytes from it. V lost 1 base to trimming and J lost 9 bases, with 10 bases between them. CDR1 is SNHLY, CDR2 FYNNEI, per germline. CDR3 size: 13 residues. The table came from immunoSEQ multiplex PCR; TCRdb's copy has only in-frame clones and leaves some out. The sample lists about 63,000 clones, 89% occurring once. Sequencing was performed on ileum tissue, taken around 350 days after transplant. The sequence was obtained from a human patient who received an intestinal transplant, so some T cells may come from the graft donor. This chain uses TRBV2 with TRBJ2-1; D is unresolved. The DNA of the CDR3 is TGTGCCAGCAGTGAAGGAGTAGCACCTGAGCAGTTCTTC. Its protein product is CASSEGVAPEQFF.